What follows is one T cell receptor beta chain and its context. This clone showed up just once. Its cognate antigen has yet to be identified. Qualities for individual bases were not recorded, and no much larger clone is one base off. The germline V gene (reference sequence) specifies SEHNR as CDR1 and FQNEAQ as CDR2. V gives up 1 base and J gives up 7 bases, and the segment between their germline ends measures 22 bases. The CDR3 numbers 17 residues from cysteine through phenylalanine. Only CDR3 DNA is held: 51 bases, read in frame from base 1. In total, roughly 670 healthy bone marrow donors made up the cohort. At the time of sampling, all cohort members were nominally healthy, though unrecorded immune exposures were likely present. The donor was CMV seropositive and belonged to the group of 250 to 350 seropositive cohort members. Every donor gave a peripheral blood sample, and the peripheral blood mononuclear cells from that sample were used for TCR beta sequencing. The Qiagen DNeasy Blood Extraction Kit was used to extract genomic DNA from the blood cell samples.

Libraries came from the immunoSEQ multiplex PCR assay. For the multiplex PCR, a mixture combining 60 forward primers for TCR Vbeta segments and 13 reverse primers for TCR Jbeta segments was used. Amplification of the CDR3 region of rearranged TCR beta genes was performed with a multiplex PCR assay on genomic DNA. The Illumina HiSeq System was used to sequence the amplified TCR beta libraries as 87-base-pair reads. Under the source paper's analysis protocol: A later analysis tallied 70 million to 100 million unique TCR beta chains across the 666 repertoires, and around 9.9 million of those chains were shared by two or more donors. Raw reads were error-corrected and collapsed into unique sequences with a nearest-neighbor algorithm that merged closely related sequences to remove PCR and sequencing errors. To assign V, D and J gene segments, CDR3 sequences were aligned to IMGT reference sequences. For a sequence to be retained, at least a six-nucleotide match to both a V gene segment and a J gene segment was required. A rearrangement was called productive if the CDR3 had no stop codons and remained in frame with V and J, and every other rearrangement was called non-productive. Following IMGT convention, CDR3 was defined as the stretch from the second conserved V-encoded cysteine up to the conserved J-encoded phenylalanine. The earlier analysis of roughly 590 of the donors excluded any sequence lacking an unambiguous match to a single V gene segment. In an earlier analysis of roughly 500 of the donors, V segments were called functional above 56.7% productive rearrangements and were called segregating when the between-donor standard deviation exceeded 5%. To diagnose cytomegalovirus status from the catalog of TCR beta chain sequences, a statistical classification framework was built. V and J gene assignment, in a later analysis, came from comparing TCR nucleotide sequences with IMGT/GENE-DB human TR gene sequences. In a later analysis, CDR3 sequences and most-parsimonious VDJ recombination scenarios were assigned using the TCRdist pipeline. A later analysis defined each TCR beta chain by its CDR3 amino acid sequence plus V-gene family, and excluded reads lacking a unique V-gene family. A later analysis removed several hundred highly shared, low-generation-probability nucleotide sequences to deal with suspected cross-contamination and a sequencing artifact. In a later analysis, a clonal expansion index was calculated for each public chain from normalized within-repertoire ranks of inferred template counts. In a later analysis, generation probabilities were computed with a VDJ recombination model fitted to out-of-frame rearrangements, and the resulting probabilities were checked against IGoR. In a later analysis, TCR-TCR, TCR-HLA and TCR-CMV co-occurrence was scored with hypergeometric tests, and a repertoire-size bias correction was applied to TCR pairs. To estimate false discovery rates, a later analysis permuted the HLA or CMV assignments 20 times. In a later analysis, co-occurring TCRs were grouped using DBSCAN, with TCRdist sequence similarity added in when clustering inside HLA-allele-positive subsets. For co-occurrence clustering, repertoires with fewer than 30,000 or more than 120,000 public chains were excluded, along with five repertoires with anomalous nucleotide sharing. TCRdb obtained this table from immuneACCESS and retained in-frame rearrangements with V and J assigned. These tables miss some clones; where compared with another copy, unresolved V genes account for less than half of the shortfall, and the remainder is unexplained. The D gene and trimming were derived from the DNA, and the V and J assignments and clone size from that table. Here the sample has around 130,000 clones; about 70% occur a single time. The top ten clones comprise 2% to 3% of the sample.

This specimen belongs to a study of cytomegalovirus exposure and HLA in healthy donors (dated by TCRdb to the late 2010s). Regarding the study in general: An earlier analysis of roughly 610 of the donors reported under 300 Gb of sequence data and some 110 million unique TCR beta sequences obtained from about 200 million T cells. Around 300 gigabases of sequencing data and approximately 93 million unique TCR sequences were included in an early release covering several hundred HLA-typed donors. Among the roughly 400 genotyped donors, roughly 80% belonged to the genetic ancestry cluster associated with self-reported Caucasian donors. The study aimed to test whether signatures of past pathogen exposure could be identified by cataloging public T cell receptors. The study used immunosequencing to profile the T cell repertoires of some 600 subjects and linked those repertoires to cytomegalovirus serostatus. Besides the first cohort of 550 to 750 subjects, a separate validation cohort made up of about 120 different subjects was used. To predict cytomegalovirus infection status, the study combined high-throughput TCR immunosequencing, statistical association of individual TCRs with disease status, and machine learning. A later analysis re-analyzed previously published TCR beta repertoires from about 730 donors and added high-resolution HLA genotyping to study TCR occurrence patterns. The later analysis used no new phenotypic data to find candidate immune exposures, relying instead on TCR beta sequences and their occurrence across donors. An earlier analysis of around 580 of the donors used high-throughput TCR beta sequencing to judge whether each TCR beta V gene segment behaved as functional or pseudogenic. Donor age, sex, ethnicity and CMV serostatus were compiled alongside the repertoire data. Genome-wide SNP genotypes for about three fifths of the roughly 670 donors were used in a later genetic analysis, which treated that subset as a discovery cohort. Every discovery cohort repertoire had been produced on one sequencing platform. HLA typing included class I and class II loci at four-digit resolution. The number of donors typed differed by locus, with about 620-630 for A, B, C, DRB1 and DQB1, more than 500 for DQA1, some 570 for DPA1, and 450 to 480 for DPB1. Because of strong linkage in the cohort, roughly five DR-DQ haplotypes were treated as single units for association and clustering. Among 350 to 400 genotyped donors of the cohort, an average of approximately 230,000 unique TCR beta nucleotide sequences were sequenced per donor, roughly 18% of them non-productive. What the research found in general, with its limitations: CMV serostatus was the only immune exposure information available for the cohort. Sequencing depth was assumed to be roughly uniform across donors in the presence/absence analyses, though that assumption may not hold. A total of some 180 TCR beta chains were listed by the study as associated with cytomegalovirus. According to a later analysis, most CMV-associated TCR beta chains appeared to be HLA-restricted, and the HLA associations seemed to be driven largely by CMV exposure. In vitro tests confirmed that a few of the cytomegalovirus-associated TCR beta chains recognize cytomegalovirus antigens. When HLA alleles, especially DR and DQ, strongly co-occurred, attributing TCR associations to individual alleles was difficult. Cytomegalovirus status was reported to be diagnosed by the classifier with high specificity and sensitivity in both the original and validation cohorts. The 87-base-pair reads could not distinguish some IMGT-functional V segments, including TRBV6-2 and TRBV6-3, so those segments were excluded. A cluster of highly shared sequence variants was judged likely to represent a technical artifact of the sequencing pipeline. Correlated functional status among segregating V segments might be attributable to linkage disequilibrium, but an unknown experimental factor could not be ruled out. A later analysis found that TCR association rates varied across HLA loci, with DRB1 alleles showing the most associated TCRs and HLA-C alleles the fewest. Most TCR sequences were seen in very few donors, while some public TCRs were found in many individuals. In a later analysis, HLA-associated TCR beta chains showed more clonal expansion and lower generation probabilities than non-associated chains that were equally common. In a later genetic analysis, a missense DCLRE1C variant was associated with V-gene and J-gene trimming of TCR beta chains, and the association was replicated in an independent cohort. A later analysis reported that several top co-occurrence clusters appeared linked to parvovirus B19, influenza, CMV and Epstein-Barr virus. Compared with the approximately 600-donor mean, donors in an Asian-associated ancestry cluster had fewer N-insertions in productive TCRs, according to a later genetic analysis. According to the authors, the approach could potentially be generalized to other disease states and immunological phenotypes. Because some donors lacked HLA typing at each locus, the association tests relied only on the typed subset. A later analysis associated about 17,000 TCR beta sequences with specific HLA alleles at a false discovery rate of 0.05. A further reported finding was that TCR beta sequences accurately predicted the HLA-A and HLA-B alleles for most subjects in the first cohort. In an earlier analysis of about 540 of the donors, most TCR beta V segments were observed in productive rearrangements about 90% or about 30% of the time, broadly matching IMGT annotations. This cohort had only TCR beta chains sequenced, and the lack of alpha or paired-chain data limited which features could be detected. Because counts were too low, 15 or so rarely observed V segments, including chromosome 9 orphons, were excluded from the earlier analysis of 587 of the donors.

The rearranged chain carries TRBV7-9 and TRBJ1-2; too little of a D gene remains to name it. This clonotype was sampled from a woman aged 55-70 years in good health and CMV-seropositive. Sequences were obtained from PBMCs. The CDR3 protein: CASSLGQTDPRTPGYTF. The DNA sequence is TGTGCCAGCAGCTTAGGACAAACCGACCCCCGTACGCCTGGCTACACCTTC.